These 10 T cell receptor beta chains were all obtained from the same sample, sequenced in a study of blood T cell repertoires in COVID-19. Here immunoSEQ multiplex PCR was the method, and the copy in TCRdb shows in-frame clones only, minus some. Altogether approximately 200,000 clones are present, roughly 87% being singletons, with the ten largest covering around 2%. Sequencing was performed on PBMCs or T cells enriched from blood (not recorded which). All receptors derive from a woman in her forties with acute COVID-19.

The CDR3 loop reads CASSQEGVQGGSPLHF. The CDR3 bases are TGCGCCAGCAGCCAAGAGGGGGTACAGGGGGGTTCACCCCTCCACTTT. The chain joins TRBV4-1 to TRBJ1-6; 8 nucleotides align to TRBD1. Germline loops: CDR1 MGHRA, CDR2 YSYEKL. The CDR3 sequence is 16 residues long. V trimming: 0 bases; J trimming: 9 bases; junction bases outside the gene matches: 7.

This chain joins TRBV20-1 and TRBJ2-5, with D perhaps TRBD1 (5 bases). This CDR3 region has 12 residues. Trimming shortened V by 3 bases and J by 2 bases, and 7 bases separated the two germline ends. Germline V gene data show CDR1 as DFQATT and CDR2 as SNEGSKA (reference sequence). The CDR3 sequence is CSASPGQETQYF. The CDR3 bases are TGCAGTGCTAGTCCAGGGCAAGAGACCCAGTACTTC.

This chain uses TRBV28 with TRBJ1-5; 7 nucleotides match TRBD1. Germline-derived CDR1 and CDR2 are MDHEN and SYDVKM. With 7 bases clipped from V and 3 bases from J, the junction kept 12 bases outside the gene matches. CDR3 length: 16 amino acids. The CDR3 coding sequence is TGTGCCAGCACCAGTACAGGGGCCTCTCTCAATCAGCCCCAGCATTTT. This sequence encodes CASTSTGASLNQPQHF.

This clone was observed once. This chain links TRBV7-2 with TRBJ2-1; 10 nucleotides match TRBD2. Germline CDR1 SGHTA, CDR2 FQGNSA. The CDR3 sequence is 13 residues long. The V segment lost 3 bases and the J segment 12 bases; nucleotides outside the gene matches: 5. This CDR3 reads CASSLPSSGRQFF. CDR3 nucleotide sequence: TGTGCCAGCAGCTTGCCTTCTAGCGGGAGGCAGTTCTTC.

This chain connects TRBV28 to TRBJ1-2; TRBD1 might be the D (6 bases). Germline CDR1 MDHEN, CDR2 SYDVKM. Trimming stripped 5 bases from V and 4 bases from J, with 14 bases between. The CDR3 runs to 14 residues. CDR3: CASSPHDRPYGYTF. The CDR3 nucleotides read TGTGCCAGCAGTCCACACGACAGGCCCTATGGCTACACCTTC.

This chain joins TRBV9 and TRBJ2-1; D call uncertain. Trimming removed 1 base from V and 5 bases from J, with 10 bases in between. CDR3 size: 14 residues. Per the germline V gene, CDR1 is SGDLS and CDR2 is YYNGEE. CDR3 sequence (DNA): TGTGCCAGCAGCGTATTTGGCGGAAACAATGAGCAGTTCTTC. Protein: CASSVFGGNNEQFF.

This clone was picked up one time. V usage is TRBV7-8 and J usage is TRBJ2-2, with TRBD2 as a possible D gene (5 bases). The CDR3 contains 16 residues. Germline lookup yields CDR1 SGHVS and CDR2 FQNEAQ. The V end was cut by 5 bases, the J end by 1 base, with 14 bases between. This CDR3 reads CASSPREQLNTGELFF. In DNA, the CDR3 is TGTGCCAGCAGCCCGAGGGAACAGTTGAACACCGGGGAGCTGTTTTTT.

This chain uses TRBV29-1 with TRBJ2-5; tentatively, D is TRBD1 (6 bases). CDR1 is SQVTM, CDR2 ANQGSEA, per germline. This CDR3 is built from 14 residues. V was clipped by 7 bases and J by 4 bases, with 19 bases between them. The CDR3 spells CSAGHGTRGETQYF. The CDR3 nucleotides read TGCAGCGCTGGGCACGGGACACGCGGAGAGACCCAGTACTTC.

This chain uses TRBV3-1 (or the pseudogene TRBV3-2) with TRBJ2-1, with TRBD2 matching over 10 bases. Germline V lookup: CDR1 LGHDT, CDR2 YNNKEL (reference sequence). J gave up 7 bases and V 0 bases, and 9 bases lay outside the gene matches. The CDR3 length is 17 residues. The CDR3 DNA is TGTGCCAGCAGCCAAGATCTCAAGCGGGGGGGCAAGAATGAGCAGTTCTTC. This translates into CASSQDLKRGGKNEQFF.

This chain uses TRBV20-1 with TRBJ2-1; the match to TRBD2 covers 7 bases. The CDR3 has 12 residues. Trimming removed 3 bases from V and 8 bases from J; junction bases left unmatched: 4. Per the germline V gene, CDR1 is DFQATT and CDR2 is SNEGSKA (reference sequence). CDR3 coding DNA: TGCAGTGCTAGTGGGAGGGGCCATGAGCAGTTCTTC. Encoded protein: CSASGRGHEQFF.